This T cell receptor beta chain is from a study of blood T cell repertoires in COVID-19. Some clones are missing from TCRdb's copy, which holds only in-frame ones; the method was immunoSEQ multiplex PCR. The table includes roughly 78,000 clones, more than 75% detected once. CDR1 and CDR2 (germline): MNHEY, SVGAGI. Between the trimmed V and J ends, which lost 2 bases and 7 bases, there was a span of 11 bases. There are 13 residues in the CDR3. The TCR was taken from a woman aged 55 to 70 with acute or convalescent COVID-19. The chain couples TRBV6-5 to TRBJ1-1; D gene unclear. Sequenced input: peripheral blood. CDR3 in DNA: TGTGCCAGCAGTTACATTTTAGAGGATGAAGCTTTCTTT. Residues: CASSYILEDEAFF.